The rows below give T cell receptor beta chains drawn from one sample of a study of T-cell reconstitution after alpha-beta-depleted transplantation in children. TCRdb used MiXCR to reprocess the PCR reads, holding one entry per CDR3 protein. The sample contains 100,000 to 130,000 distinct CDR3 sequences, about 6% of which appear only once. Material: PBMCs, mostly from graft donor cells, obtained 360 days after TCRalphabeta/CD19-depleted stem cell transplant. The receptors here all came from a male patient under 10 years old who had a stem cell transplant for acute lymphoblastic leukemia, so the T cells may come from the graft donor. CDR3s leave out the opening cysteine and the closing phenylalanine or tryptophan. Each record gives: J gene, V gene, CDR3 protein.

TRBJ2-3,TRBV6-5,ASRPLAGLDTQY
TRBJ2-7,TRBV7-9,ASRSGDPYEQY
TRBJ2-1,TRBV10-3,AINKRLAFNEQF
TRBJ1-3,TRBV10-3,AISEPGNTIY
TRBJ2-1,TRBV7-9,ASTPPGQGIYNEQF
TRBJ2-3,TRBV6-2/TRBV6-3,ASSPLGGATTDTQY
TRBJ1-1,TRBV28,ASWNTEAF
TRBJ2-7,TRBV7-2,ASSLADILAGAYEQY
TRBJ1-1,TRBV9,ASSWQGSTEAF
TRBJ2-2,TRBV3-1,ASSQGLAGATGELF
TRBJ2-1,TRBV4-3,ASSQDVGIPYNEQF
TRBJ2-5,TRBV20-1,SARMAGSKTQY
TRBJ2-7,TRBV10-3,ATGALPEQY
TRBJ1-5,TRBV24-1,ATSGASRSNQPQH
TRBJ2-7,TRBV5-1,ASSIGTGRYEQY
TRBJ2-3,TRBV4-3,ASSQDGGGRASGVTQY
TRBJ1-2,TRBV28,ASRWASVGYT
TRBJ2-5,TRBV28,ASRPGQRSKETQY
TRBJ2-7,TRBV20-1,SASPLPQY
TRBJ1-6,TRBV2,ASSEEQYSPLH
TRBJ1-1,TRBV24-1,ATSAQGEAF
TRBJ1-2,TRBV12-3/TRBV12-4,ASSPYT
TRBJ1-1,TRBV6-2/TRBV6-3,ASRGAANTEAF
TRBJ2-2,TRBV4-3,ASSQYRGWAGELF
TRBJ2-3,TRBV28,ASSRQDRIPPDTQY
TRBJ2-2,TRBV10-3,AIRNEDGNTGELF
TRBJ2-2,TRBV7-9,ASRSPGQGITGELF
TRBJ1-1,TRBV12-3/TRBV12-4,ASRWVEGTEAF
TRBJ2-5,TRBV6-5,ASSYIMATEQETQY
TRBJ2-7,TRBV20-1,TPNQGPGLYEQY
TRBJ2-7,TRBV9,ASSAQGMTYEQY
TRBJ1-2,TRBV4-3,ASSQEETFNYGYT
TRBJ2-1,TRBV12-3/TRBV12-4,ASSLGRNNEQF
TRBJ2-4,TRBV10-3,AISESLAEAKNIQY
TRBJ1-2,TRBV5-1,ASNDRDGYT
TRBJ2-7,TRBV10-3,AIRGLDTYEQY
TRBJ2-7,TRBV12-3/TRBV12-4,ASSLTSVPYEQY
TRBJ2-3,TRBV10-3,ATLADRTDTQY
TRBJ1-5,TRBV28,ASSFRTGGQPQH
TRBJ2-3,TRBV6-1,ASIQRGGDTQY
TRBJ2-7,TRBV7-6,ASSSLENHEQY
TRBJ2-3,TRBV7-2,ASSFIRDSSTDTQY
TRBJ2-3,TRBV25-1,ASSLGGLPDTQY
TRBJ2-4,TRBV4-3,ASSPEPRVSNIQY
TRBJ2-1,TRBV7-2,ASSFYSGDVDNEQF
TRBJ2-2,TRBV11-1,ASSLAWRSVMFTGELF
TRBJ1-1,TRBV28,ASSFPNGEGGAF
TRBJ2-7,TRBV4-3,ASSQESGSPYEQY
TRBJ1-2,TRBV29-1,SVVQPGLGT
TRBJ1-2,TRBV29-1,SVDTGRRSPFFGYT
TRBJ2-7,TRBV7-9,AAGAALEQY
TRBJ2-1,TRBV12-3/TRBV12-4,ASTQTGEGYNEQF